A selection of T cell receptor beta chains follows, all from one sample in a study of T cells after somatic rescue of genetic block. Data came from immunoSEQ multiplex PCR; TCRdb stores just in-frame clones and leaves some out. Of around 64,000 clones listed, 92% are singletons. Sequencing input: peripheral blood mononuclear cells (PBMCs). The receptors stem from a man in his forties or fifties. Each CDR3 is given with its conserved first and last residue. A D gene is named only where the DNA matches it firmly. A clone size is listed for some rows: how often the clone was seen (once, few, many), or a class if it is expanded.

clone_size	d_call	j_call	v_call	cdr3_aa	cdr3_nt
.	TRBD1	TRBJ1-1	TRBV28	CASSIEGARGFTEAFF	TGTGCCAGCAGTATAGAGGGGGCGCGTGGGTTCACTGAAGCTTTCTTT
.	TRBD1	TRBJ1-1	TRBV19	CASSEYRGSEAFF	TGTGCCAGTAGTGAGTACAGGGGCTCTGAAGCTTTCTTT
.	.	TRBJ1-3	TRBV11-2	CASSSGWTGNTIYF	TGTGCCAGCAGCTCCGGTTGGACTGGAAACACCATATATTTT
.	.	TRBJ1-5	TRBV5-1	CASSLAPNQPQHF	TGCGCCAGCAGCTTGGCCCCTAATCAGCCCCAGCATTTT
.	.	TRBJ2-5	TRBV19	CASSRGGTMGTQYF	TGTGCCAGTAGTAGAGGCGGGACCATGGGGACCCAGTACTTC
.	TRBD2	TRBJ2-2	TRBV28	CASSPPKAGVTGELFF	TGTGCCAGCAGTCCTCCTAAAGCGGGAGTTACCGGGGAGCTGTTTTTT
.	.	TRBJ2-3	TRBV4-2	CASSHAGQRSTDTQYF	TGTGCCAGCAGCCATGCGGGACAGAGGAGCACAGATACGCAGTATTTT
medium-sized	.	TRBJ2-7	TRBV27	CASSEGRVSYEQYF	TGTGCCAGCAGTGAGGGCAGGGTCTCCTACGAGCAGTACTTC
.	.	TRBJ2-2	TRBV7-2	CASSWTGTTNTGELFF	TGTGCCAGCAGCTGGACCGGGACAACGAACACCGGGGAGCTGTTTTTT
.	TRBD1	TRBJ2-7	TRBV6-1	CATDRDRGEQYF	TGTGCCACCGACCGGGACAGGGGCGAGCAGTACTTC
.	.	TRBJ1-2	TRBV5-4	CASSPDWVGFLYGYTF	TGTGCCAGCAGCCCGGACTGGGTCGGGTTTCTTTATGGCTACACCTTC
.	TRBD1	TRBJ2-2	TRBV7-2	CASRAGQGITGELFF	TGTGCCAGCAGAGCCGGACAGGGTATAACCGGGGAGCTGTTTTTT
.	TRBD1	TRBJ2-1	TRBV6-5	CASRSGTGVYNEQFF	TGTGCCAGCAGGTCTGGGACAGGTGTATACAATGAGCAGTTCTTC
once	.	TRBJ2-1	TRBV7-2	CASSLESRVRGNEQFF	TGTGCCAGCAGCTTAGAGTCCCGGGTTAGGGGCAATGAGCAGTTCTTC
few	TRBD1	TRBJ1-6	TRBV6-1	CASSEAGTGSYNSPLHF	TGTGCCAGCAGTGAAGCGGGGACAGGGTCCTATAATTCACCCCTCCACTTT
.	.	TRBJ2-1	TRBV7-9	CASSLEVVGRNEQFF	TGTGCCAGCAGCTTAGAAGTGGTGGGACGGAATGAGCAGTTCTTC
.	.	TRBJ2-2	TRBV5-1	CASSPYRAGSTGELFF	TGCGCCAGCAGCCCCTACAGGGCCGGATCCACCGGGGAGCTGTTTTTT
.	.	TRBJ2-1	TRBV25-1	CASSEGRGPYNEQFF	TGTGCCAGCAGTGAAGGCCGGGGGCCTTACAATGAGCAGTTCTTC
once	TRBD1	TRBJ2-7	TRBV7-6	CASSADRESEQYF	TGTGCCAGCAGCGCGGACAGGGAGAGCGAGCAGTACTTC
.	TRBD1	TRBJ1-3	TRBV2	CASSENRGSGNTIYF	TGTGCCAGCAGTGAAAACAGGGGGAGTGGAAACACCATATATTTT
.	.	TRBJ2-1	TRBV27	CASRVNVISSYNEQFF	TGTGCCAGCAGGGTAAATGTGATCAGCTCCTACAATGAGCAGTTCTTC
once	.	TRBJ2-2	TRBV11-1	CASSQYRVSTGELFF	TGTGCCAGCAGCCAATACAGGGTTAGCACCGGGGAGCTGTTTTTT
.	TRBD2	TRBJ2-3	TRBV5-4	CASSTPLAGGPQDTQYF	TGTGCCAGCAGCACACCTCTAGCGGGGGGGCCTCAAGATACGCAGTATTTT
.	.	TRBJ2-7	TRBV19	CASSKKVGEQYF	TGTGCCAGTAGTAAGAAGGTGGGCGAGCAGTACTTC
.	.	TRBJ2-2	TRBV19	CASTDRGASGRPTGELFF	TGTGCCAGTACGGACAGGGGGGCTAGCGGGAGGCCAACCGGGGAGCTGTTTTTT
.	.	TRBJ2-5	TRBV9	CASSGGETQYF	TGTGCCAGCAGCGGAGGAGAGACCCAGTACTTC
once	TRBD1	TRBJ2-1	TRBV28	CASSSWTGDGSEQFF	TGTGCCAGCAGTTCGTGGACAGGTGACGGTAGTGAGCAGTTCTTC
.	.	TRBJ2-1	TRBV5-1	CASSSGHTSYNEQFF	TGCGCCAGCAGCTCCGGACATACCTCCTACAATGAGCAGTTCTTC
.	.	TRBJ2-1	TRBV9	CASSVGGSGPNEQFF	TGTGCCAGCAGCGTAGGGGGTAGCGGACCCAATGAGCAGTTCTTC
.	.	TRBJ2-2	TRBV28	CASSPGDANTGELFF	TGTGCCAGCAGCCCAGGGGACGCGAACACCGGGGAGCTGTTTTTT
.	.	TRBJ1-6	TRBV28	CASTIKIGSPLHF	TGTGCCAGCACCATAAAAATCGGTTCACCCCTCCACTTT
.	TRBD2	TRBJ2-3	TRBV19	CASSTNSGESTDTQYF	TGTGCCAGTAGTACGAATAGCGGGGAAAGCACAGATACGCAGTATTTT
.	.	TRBJ2-1	TRBV6-1	CASSATASGANEQFF	TGTGCCAGCAGTGCGACTGCAAGTGGTGCAAATGAGCAGTTCTTC
.	.	TRBJ2-5	TRBV5-6	CASSTRTAFQETQYF	TGTGCCAGCAGCACCAGGACAGCCTTCCAAGAGACCCAGTACTTC
.	TRBD2	TRBJ2-7	TRBV6-5	CAAVAGGEQYF	TGTGCCGCGGTAGCGGGTGGCGAGCAGTACTTC
.	.	TRBJ2-3	TRBV6-4	CASSEGLGADTQYF	TGTGCCAGCAGTGAGGGTCTAGGAGCAGATACGCAGTATTTT
.	.	TRBJ2-1	TRBV4-2	CASSQEVAGNEQFF	TGTGCCAGCAGCCAAGAGGTGGCAGGGAATGAGCAGTTCTTC
.	TRBD1	TRBJ1-1	TRBV10-3	CATGTGPLNTEAFF	TGTGCCACGGGGACAGGGCCCTTGAACACTGAAGCTTTCTTT
once	.	TRBJ1-2	TRBV5-4	CASSLVPTNYGYTF	TGTGCCAGCAGCTTGGTCCCTACTAACTATGGCTACACCTTC
.	.	TRBJ2-7	TRBV6-6	CASSRTQRGLWHEQYF	TGTGCCAGCAGTAGGACCCAACGGGGTCTTTGGCACGAGCAGTACTTC
.	.	TRBJ2-2	TRBV7-9	CASSLIQSTGELFF	TGTGCCAGCAGCCTAATCCAGAGCACCGGGGAGCTGTTTTTT
few	TRBD1	TRBJ1-2	TRBV5-1	CASSTTGGNYGYTF	TGCGCCAGCAGCACGACAGGGGGCAACTATGGCTACACCTTC
.	.	TRBJ1-2	TRBV6-5	CASSGTEAYGYTF	TGTGCCAGCAGTGGTACAGAGGCCTATGGCTACACCTTC
.	.	TRBJ1-5	TRBV6-5	CASSYSGGVRPQHF	TGTGCCAGCAGTTACTCCGGTGGGGTAAGGCCCCAGCATTTT
.	TRBD1	TRBJ1-2	TRBV7-9	CASSPPRDRGSYGYTF	TGTGCCAGCAGCCCCCCCCGGGACAGGGGCAGTTATGGCTACACCTTC
once	.	TRBJ1-6	TRBV5-1	CASSPRDVGNSPLHF	TGCGCCAGCAGCCCCCGGGACGTCGGGAATTCACCCCTCCACTTT
.	TRBD1	TRBJ1-6	TRBV7-3	CASSLGRGLSPLHF	TGTGCCAGCAGCTTAGGCAGGGGGCTCTCACCCCTCCACTTT
.	TRBD2	TRBJ2-1	TRBV12-5	CASGLGTSGVRLNEQFF	TGTGCTAGTGGTTTGGGGACTAGCGGGGTCCGCCTCAATGAGCAGTTCTTC
.	.	TRBJ1-5	TRBV6-4	CASSDGLLSQPQHF	TGTGCCAGCAGTGACGGTCTCCTCAGTCAGCCCCAGCATTTT
once	.	TRBJ2-7	TRBV28	CASSSGLVLEQYF	TGTGCCAGCAGTAGCGGCCTCGTCTTAGAGCAGTACTTC
few	.	TRBJ1-1	TRBV28	CASSQRKVPEAFF	TGTGCCAGCAGCCAAAGGAAGGTCCCTGAAGCTTTCTTT
.	TRBD2	TRBJ2-3	TRBV5-1	CASSPGLAGGPGTDTQYF	TGCGCCAGCAGCCCCGGACTAGCGGGGGGGCCCGGCACAGATACGCAGTATTTT
.	TRBD2	TRBJ2-5	TRBV15	CATSRGALASGTVETQYF	TGTGCCACCAGCAGGGGTGCGTTAGCTAGCGGGACCGTGGAGACCCAGTACTTC
.	.	TRBJ2-7	TRBV28	CASSLGSTYEQYF	TGTGCCAGCAGTTTAGGATCCACCTACGAGCAGTACTTC
.	.	TRBJ1-1	TRBV6-5	CASRRSMNTEAFF	TGTGCCAGCAGGAGGTCTATGAACACTGAAGCTTTCTTT
once	TRBD1	TRBJ1-6	TRBV9	CASSYRDRGSPLHF	TGTGCCAGCAGCTACCGGGACAGGGGTTCACCCCTCCACTTT